This T cell receptor beta chain was retrieved from a study of blood T cells in healthy people across ages. V gave up 3 bases and J gave up 7 bases, with 7 bases separating them. The CDR3 contains 12 residues. From germline, CDR1 is MDHEN and CDR2 SYDVKM. Through a sample-barcoded 5' primer and a J-beta primer mix, a second PCR was run for roughly 6 to 11 cycles. Researchers report that a template-switch adaptor with 12 random nucleotides tagged each cDNA molecule. TCRdb re-called the 5' RACE reads through MiXCR, storing one row per CDR3 protein. Of 700,000 to 900,000 distinct CDR3 sequences listed, 50% to 65% are singletons.

Input material: blood. The TCR was taken from a man aged 80 or over in good health. The rearrangement links TRBV28 to TRBJ2-1; no firm D call. The CDR3, as DNA: TGTGCCAGCAGTTTGATTAGAAATGAGCAGTTCTTC. Its translation: CASSLIRNEQFF.